The source of this TCR beta chain is a study of blood T cell repertoires in COVID-19. Repertoires were generated with immunoSEQ multiplex PCR, while TCRdb's copy carries only in-frame clones and drops some. The sample has 200,000 to 250,000 clones; around 84% are singletons. This CDR3 has 12 amino acids. CDR1 is SGHTA and CDR2 is FQGTGA in the germline V gene. V was pared by 3 bases and J by 1 base, with 3 bases between. Sequences were obtained from peripheral blood. The clonotype comes from a woman aged 55-75 years who had recovered from COVID-19. J is TRBJ1-2 and V is TRBV7-3; D gene uncertain. This CDR3 reads CASSFNNYGYTF. The CDR3 nucleotides read TGTGCCAGCAGCTTTAATAACTATGGCTACACCTTC.